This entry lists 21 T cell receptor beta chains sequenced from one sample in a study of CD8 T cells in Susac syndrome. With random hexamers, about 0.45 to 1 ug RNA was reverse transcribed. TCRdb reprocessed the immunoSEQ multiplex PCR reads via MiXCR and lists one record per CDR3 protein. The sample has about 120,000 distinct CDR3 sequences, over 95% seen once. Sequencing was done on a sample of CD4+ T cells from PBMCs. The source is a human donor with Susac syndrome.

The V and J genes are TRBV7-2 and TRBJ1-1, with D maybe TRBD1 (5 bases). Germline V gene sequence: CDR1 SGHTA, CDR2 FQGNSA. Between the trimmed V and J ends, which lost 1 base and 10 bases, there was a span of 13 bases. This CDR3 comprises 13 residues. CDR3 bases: TGTGCCAGCAGCTTAGAGCTCAGGGTAGGAGCTTTCTTT. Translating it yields CASSLELRVGAFF.

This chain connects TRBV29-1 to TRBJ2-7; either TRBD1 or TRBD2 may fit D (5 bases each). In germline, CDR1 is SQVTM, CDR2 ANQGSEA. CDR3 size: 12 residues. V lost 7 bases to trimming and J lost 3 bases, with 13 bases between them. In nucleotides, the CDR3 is TGCAGCGCGAGGGACCTTATCTACGAGCAGTACTTC. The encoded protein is CSARDLIYEQYF.

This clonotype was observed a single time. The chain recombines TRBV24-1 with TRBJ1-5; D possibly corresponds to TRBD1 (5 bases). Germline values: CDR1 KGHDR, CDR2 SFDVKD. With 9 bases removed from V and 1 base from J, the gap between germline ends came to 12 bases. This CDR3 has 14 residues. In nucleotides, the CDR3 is TGTGCCACCTCAATGGGGGGAAGCAATCAGCCCCAGCATTTT. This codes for CATSMGGSNQPQHF.

Here the CDR3 DNA reads TGCAGTGCTAGATTAAGGGGCACCGGGGAGCTGTTTTTT. As protein: CSARLRGTGELFF. The genes are TRBV20-1 and TRBJ2-2, with D tentatively TRBD1 (5 bases). The CDR3 consists of 13 residues. Trimming cost V 2 bases and J 4 bases, with 8 bases left between them. The germline V gene has CDR1 DFQATT and CDR2 SNEGSKA (reference sequence).

The CDR3, as DNA: TGCAGTGCCCGAACGACTAGTGCACGATTATACAATGAGCAGTTCTTC. Amino acid sequence: CSARTTSARLYNEQFF. The chain is built from TRBV20-1 and TRBJ2-1; weak D call: TRBD2 (6 bases). The germline V gene encodes CDR1 DFQATT and CDR2 SNEGSKA (reference sequence). This CDR3 is 16 amino acids long. Deletions cut 6 bases from V and 4 bases from J, with 22 bases between.

As DNA, the CDR3 is TGCAGTGCTAGGAGATCCGGTACCGCGGCTTATAATCAGCCCCAGCATTTT. Translated: CSARRSGTAAYNQPQHF. The V call is TRBV20-1, the J call TRBJ1-5; the D is unclear. CDR1 and CDR2 from the germline V gene are DFQATT and SNEGSKA (reference sequence). Trimming removed 3 bases at V and 4 bases at J, with 22 bases between. This CDR3 spans 17 amino acids.

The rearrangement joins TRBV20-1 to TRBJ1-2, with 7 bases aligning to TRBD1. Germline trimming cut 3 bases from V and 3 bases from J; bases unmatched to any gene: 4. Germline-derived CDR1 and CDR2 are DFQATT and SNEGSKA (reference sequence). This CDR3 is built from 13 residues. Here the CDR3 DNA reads TGCAGTGCTAGCCACAGGGGACACTATGGCTACACCTTC. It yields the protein CSASHRGHYGYTF.

CDR3 loop: CASLDRVNQPQHF. The CDR3 region has the DNA TGTGCCAGTCTGGACAGGGTGAATCAGCCCCAGCATTTT. This rearrangement joins TRBV19 to TRBJ1-5; the match to TRBD1 covers 8 bases. The germline V gene encodes CDR1 LNHDA and CDR2 SQIVND (reference sequence). The CDR3 consists of 13 residues. J lost 4 bases, V lost 8 bases, and 4 bases had no gene match. Together with reference TRBV19 and TRBJ1-5, the CDR3 gives the full variable domain: DGGITQSPKYLFRKEGQNVTLSCEQNLNHDAMYWYRQDPGQGLRLIYYSQIVNDFQKGDIAEGYSVSREKKESFPLTVTSAQKNPTAFYLCASLDRVNQPQHFGDGTRLSIL.

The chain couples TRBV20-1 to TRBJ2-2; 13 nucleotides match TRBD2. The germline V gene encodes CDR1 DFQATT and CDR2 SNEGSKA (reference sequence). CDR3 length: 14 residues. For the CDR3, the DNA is TGCAGCGGGACTAGCGGGAACTACCACGGGGAGCTGTTTTTT. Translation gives CSGTSGNYHGELFF.

Here the CDR3 reads CASSFHRDTGELFF. The CDR3 coding sequence is TGCGCCAGCAGCTTCCACAGGGACACCGGGGAGCTGTTTTTT. V usage is TRBV5-1 and J usage is TRBJ2-2; D may be TRBD1 (6 bases). V was shortened by 2 bases and J by 3 bases, with 8 bases between the two germline ends. Germline V gene sequence: CDR1 SGHRS, CDR2 YFSETQ. CDR3 size: 14 residues.

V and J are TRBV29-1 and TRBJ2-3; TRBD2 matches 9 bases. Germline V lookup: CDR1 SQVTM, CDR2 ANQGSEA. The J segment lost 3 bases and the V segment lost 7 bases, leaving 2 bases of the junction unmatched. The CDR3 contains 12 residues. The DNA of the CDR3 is TGCAGCGCCGCGGGAGGGACAGATACGCAGTATTTT. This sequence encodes CSAAGGTDTQYF.

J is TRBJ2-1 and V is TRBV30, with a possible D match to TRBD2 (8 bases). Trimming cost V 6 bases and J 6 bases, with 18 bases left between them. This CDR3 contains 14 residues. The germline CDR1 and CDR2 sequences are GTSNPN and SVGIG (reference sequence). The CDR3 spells CACIGGGRPNEQFF. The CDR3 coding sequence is TGTGCCTGCATAGGGGGCGGGAGGCCCAATGAGCAGTTCTTC. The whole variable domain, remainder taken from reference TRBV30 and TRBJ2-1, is SQTIHQWPATLVQPVGSPLSLECTVEGTSNPNLYWYRQAAGRGLQLLFYSVGIGQISSEVPQNLSASRPQDRQFILSSKKLLLSDSGFYLCACIGGGRPNEQFFGPGTRLTVL.

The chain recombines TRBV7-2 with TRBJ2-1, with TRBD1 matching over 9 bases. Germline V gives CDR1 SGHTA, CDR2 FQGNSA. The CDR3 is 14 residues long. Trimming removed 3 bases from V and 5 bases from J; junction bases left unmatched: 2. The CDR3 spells CASSFRDRDNEQFF. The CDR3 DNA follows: TGTGCCAGCAGCTTCCGGGACAGGGACAATGAGCAGTTCTTC.

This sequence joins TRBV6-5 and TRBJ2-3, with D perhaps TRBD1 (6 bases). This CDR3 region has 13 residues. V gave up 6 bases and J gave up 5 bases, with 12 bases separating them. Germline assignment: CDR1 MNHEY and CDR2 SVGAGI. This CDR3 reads CASRSPGVDTQYF. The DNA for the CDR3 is TGTGCCAGCAGGTCTCCAGGGGTAGATACGCAGTATTTT.

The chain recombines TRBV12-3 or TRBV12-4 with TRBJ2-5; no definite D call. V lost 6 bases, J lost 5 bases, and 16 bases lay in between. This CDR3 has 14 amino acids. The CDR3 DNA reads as TGTGCCAGCAGCCATTCAAGAGTCGCGGAGACCCAGTACTTC. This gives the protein CASSHSRVAETQYF.

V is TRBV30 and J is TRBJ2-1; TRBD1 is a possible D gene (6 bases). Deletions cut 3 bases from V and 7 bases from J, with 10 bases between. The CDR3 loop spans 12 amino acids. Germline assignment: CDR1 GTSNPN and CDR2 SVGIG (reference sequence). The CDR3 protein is CAWSFGTNEQFF. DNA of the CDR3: TGTGCCTGGAGCTTCGGGACAAATGAGCAGTTCTTC.

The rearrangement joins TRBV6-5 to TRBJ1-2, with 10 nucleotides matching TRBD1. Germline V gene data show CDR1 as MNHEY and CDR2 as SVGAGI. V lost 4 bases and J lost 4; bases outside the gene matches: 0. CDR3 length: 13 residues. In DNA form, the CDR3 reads TGTGCCAGCAGTTGGACAGGGGGCTATGGCTACACCTTC. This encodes CASSWTGGYGYTF.

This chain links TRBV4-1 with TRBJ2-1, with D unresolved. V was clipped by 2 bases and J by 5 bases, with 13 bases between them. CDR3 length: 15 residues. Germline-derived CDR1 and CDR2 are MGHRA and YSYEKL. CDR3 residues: CASSQPGGVNNEQFF. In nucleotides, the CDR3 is TGCGCCAGCAGCCAACCCGGTGGGGTGAACAATGAGCAGTTCTTC.

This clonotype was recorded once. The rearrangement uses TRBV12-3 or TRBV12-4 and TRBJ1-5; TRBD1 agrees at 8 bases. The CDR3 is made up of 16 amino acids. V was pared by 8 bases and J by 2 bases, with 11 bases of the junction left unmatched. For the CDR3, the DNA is TGTGCCAGCTCCAGGATGGTGACAGGGGGCAATCAGCCCCAGCATTTT. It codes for CASSRMVTGGNQPQHF.

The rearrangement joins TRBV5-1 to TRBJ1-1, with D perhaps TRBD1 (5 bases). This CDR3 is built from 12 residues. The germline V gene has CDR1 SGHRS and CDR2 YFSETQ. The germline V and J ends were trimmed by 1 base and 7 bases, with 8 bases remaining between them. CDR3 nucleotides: TGCGCCAGCAGCTTGCCGGGGGATGAAGCTTTCTTT. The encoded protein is CASSLPGDEAFF.

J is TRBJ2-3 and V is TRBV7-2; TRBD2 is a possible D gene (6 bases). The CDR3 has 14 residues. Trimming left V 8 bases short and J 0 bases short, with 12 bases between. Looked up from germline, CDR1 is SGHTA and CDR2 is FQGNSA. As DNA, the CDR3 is TGTGCCAGCTCTAGCGAATTTAGCACAGATACGCAGTATTTT. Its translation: CASSSEFSTDTQYF.